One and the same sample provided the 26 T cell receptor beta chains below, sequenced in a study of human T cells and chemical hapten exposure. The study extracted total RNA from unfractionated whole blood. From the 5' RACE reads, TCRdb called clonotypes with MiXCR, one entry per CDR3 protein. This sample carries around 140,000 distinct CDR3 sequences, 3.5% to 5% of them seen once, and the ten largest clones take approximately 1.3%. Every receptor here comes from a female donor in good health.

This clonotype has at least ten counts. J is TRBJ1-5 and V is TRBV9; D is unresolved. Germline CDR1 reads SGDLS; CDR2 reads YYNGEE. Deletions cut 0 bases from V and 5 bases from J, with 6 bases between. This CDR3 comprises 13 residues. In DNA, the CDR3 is TGTGCCAGCAGCGTAGTTCTAGATCAGCCCCAGCATTTT. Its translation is CASSVVLDQPQHF. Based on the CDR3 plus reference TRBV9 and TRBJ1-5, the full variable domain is DSGVTQTPKHLITATGQRVTLRCSPRSGDLSVYWYQQSLDQGLQFLIQYYNGEERAKGNILERFSAQQFPDLHSELNLSSLELGDSALYFCASSVVLDQPQHFGDGTRLSIL.

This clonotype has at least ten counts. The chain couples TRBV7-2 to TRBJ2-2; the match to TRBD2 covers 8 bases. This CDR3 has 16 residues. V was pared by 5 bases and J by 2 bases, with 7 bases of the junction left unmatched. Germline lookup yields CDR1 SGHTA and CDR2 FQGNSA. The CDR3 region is CASSLQRGRNTGELFF. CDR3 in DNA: TGTGCCAGCAGCCTTCAGCGGGGGAGAAACACCGGGGAGCTGTTTTTT. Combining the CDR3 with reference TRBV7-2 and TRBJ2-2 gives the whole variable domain GAGVSQSPSNKVTEKGKDVELRCDPISGHTALYWYRQSLGQGLEFLIYFQGNSAPDKSGLPSDRFSAERTGGSVSTLTIQRTQQEDSAVYLCASSLQRGRNTGELFFGEGSRLTVL.

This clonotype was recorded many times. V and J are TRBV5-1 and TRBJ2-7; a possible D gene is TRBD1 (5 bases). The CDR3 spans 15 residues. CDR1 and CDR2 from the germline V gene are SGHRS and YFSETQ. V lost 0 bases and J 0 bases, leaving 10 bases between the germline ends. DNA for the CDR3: TGCGCCAGCAGCTTGGTTACAGGAGTCTCCTACGAGCAGTACTTC. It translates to CASSLVTGVSYEQYF.

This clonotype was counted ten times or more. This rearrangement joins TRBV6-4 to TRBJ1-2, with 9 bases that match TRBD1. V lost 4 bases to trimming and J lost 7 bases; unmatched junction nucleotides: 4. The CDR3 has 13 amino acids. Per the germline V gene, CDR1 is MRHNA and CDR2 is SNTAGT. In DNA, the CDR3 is TGTGCCAGCAGTGCAGACAGGGGGTTTGGCTACACCTTC. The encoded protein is CASSADRGFGYTF.

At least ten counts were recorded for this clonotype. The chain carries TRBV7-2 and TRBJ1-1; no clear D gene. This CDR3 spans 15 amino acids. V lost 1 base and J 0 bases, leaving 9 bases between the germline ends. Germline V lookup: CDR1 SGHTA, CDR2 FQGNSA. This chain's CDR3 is CASSLVRNMNTEAFF. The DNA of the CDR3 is TGTGCCAGCAGCTTAGTTCGGAATATGAACACTGAAGCTTTCTTT. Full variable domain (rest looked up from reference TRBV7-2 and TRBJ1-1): GAGVSQSPSNKVTEKGKDVELRCDPISGHTALYWYRQSLGQGLEFLIYFQGNSAPDKSGLPSDRFSAERTGGSVSTLTIQRTQQEDSAVYLCASSLVRNMNTEAFFGQGTRLTVV.

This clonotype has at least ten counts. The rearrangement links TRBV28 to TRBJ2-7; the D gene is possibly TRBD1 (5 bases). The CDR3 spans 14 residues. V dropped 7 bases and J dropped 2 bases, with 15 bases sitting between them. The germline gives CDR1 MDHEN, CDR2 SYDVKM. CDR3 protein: CASTSSGSPYEQYF. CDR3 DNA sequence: TGTGCCAGCACCTCATCAGGGTCCCCCTACGAGCAGTACTTC.

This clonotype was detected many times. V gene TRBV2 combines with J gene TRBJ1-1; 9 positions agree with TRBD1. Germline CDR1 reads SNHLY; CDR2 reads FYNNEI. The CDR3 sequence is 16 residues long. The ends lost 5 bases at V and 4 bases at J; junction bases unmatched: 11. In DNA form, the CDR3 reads TGTGCCAGCAGTCCCACCCCAAGGACAGGGGCCACTGAAGCTTTCTTT. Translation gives CASSPTPRTGATEAFF.

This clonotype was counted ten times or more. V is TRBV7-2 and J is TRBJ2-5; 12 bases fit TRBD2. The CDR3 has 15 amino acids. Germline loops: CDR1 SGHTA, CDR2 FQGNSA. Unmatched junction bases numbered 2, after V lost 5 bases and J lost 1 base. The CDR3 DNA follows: TGTGCCAGCAGCGCGGGACTAGCGGGCCAAGAGACCCAGTACTTC. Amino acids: CASSAGLAGQETQYF.

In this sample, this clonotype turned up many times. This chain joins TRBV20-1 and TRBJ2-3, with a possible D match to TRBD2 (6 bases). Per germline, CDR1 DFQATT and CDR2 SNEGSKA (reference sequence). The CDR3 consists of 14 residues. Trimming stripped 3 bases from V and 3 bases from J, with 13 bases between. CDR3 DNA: TGCAGTGCTAGGAGAGCCGCGGGAACAGATACGCAGTATTTT. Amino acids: CSARRAAGTDTQYF.

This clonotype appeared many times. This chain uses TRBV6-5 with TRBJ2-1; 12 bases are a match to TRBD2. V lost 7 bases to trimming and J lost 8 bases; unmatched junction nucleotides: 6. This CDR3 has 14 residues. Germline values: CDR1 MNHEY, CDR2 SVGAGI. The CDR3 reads CASTASGGADEQFF. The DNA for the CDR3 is TGTGCCAGCACCGCTAGCGGGGGGGCCGATGAGCAGTTCTTC.

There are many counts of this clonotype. CDR3 loop: CASSLAPNTEAFF. In nucleotides, the CDR3 is TGTGCCAGCAGCTTAGCCCCGAACACTGAAGCTTTCTTT. The rearrangement links TRBV7-9 to TRBJ1-1; D is unresolved. V gave up 0 bases and J gave up 1 base, with 3 bases separating them. This CDR3 is 13 amino acids long. Germline V gives CDR1 SEHNR, CDR2 FQNEAQ (reference sequence).

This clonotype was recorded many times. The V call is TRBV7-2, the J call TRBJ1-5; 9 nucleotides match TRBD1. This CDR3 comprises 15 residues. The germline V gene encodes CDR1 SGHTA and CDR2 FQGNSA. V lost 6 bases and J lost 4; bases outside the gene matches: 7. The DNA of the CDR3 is TGTGCCAGCAGTTCCGGGACAGGGACGAATCAGCCCCAGCATTTT. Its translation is CASSSGTGTNQPQHF.

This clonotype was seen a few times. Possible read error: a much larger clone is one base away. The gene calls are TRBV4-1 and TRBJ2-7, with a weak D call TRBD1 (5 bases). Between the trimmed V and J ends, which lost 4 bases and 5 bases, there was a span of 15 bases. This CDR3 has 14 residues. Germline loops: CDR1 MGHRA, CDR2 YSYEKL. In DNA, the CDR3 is TGCGCCAGCAGCCCAGACAGTTACTACGACGAGCAGTACTTC. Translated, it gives CASSPDSYYDEQYF.

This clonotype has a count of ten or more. The CDR3 protein is CSGVVSDTQYF. CDR3 DNA sequence: TGCAGTGGGGTAGTGTCGGATACGCAGTATTTT. The chain uses TRBV20-1 and TRBJ2-3; D is uncertain. From germline, CDR1 is DFQATT and CDR2 SNEGSKA (reference sequence). The CDR3 is 11 residues long. V was shortened by 7 bases and J by 6 bases, with 11 bases between the two germline ends.

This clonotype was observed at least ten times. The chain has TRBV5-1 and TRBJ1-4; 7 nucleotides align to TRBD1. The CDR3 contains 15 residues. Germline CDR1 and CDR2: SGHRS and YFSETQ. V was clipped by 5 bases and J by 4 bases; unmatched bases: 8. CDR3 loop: CASRINRGLNEKLFF. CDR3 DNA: TGCGCCAGCAGGATCAACAGGGGACTTAATGAAAAACTGTTTTTT.

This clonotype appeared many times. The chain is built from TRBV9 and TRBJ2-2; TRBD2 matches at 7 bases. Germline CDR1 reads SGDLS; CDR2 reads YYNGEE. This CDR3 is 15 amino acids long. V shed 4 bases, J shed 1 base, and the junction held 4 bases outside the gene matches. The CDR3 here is CASSPRGVNTGELFF. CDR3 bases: TGTGCCAGCAGCCCCCGGGGGGTGAACACCGGGGAGCTGTTTTTT.

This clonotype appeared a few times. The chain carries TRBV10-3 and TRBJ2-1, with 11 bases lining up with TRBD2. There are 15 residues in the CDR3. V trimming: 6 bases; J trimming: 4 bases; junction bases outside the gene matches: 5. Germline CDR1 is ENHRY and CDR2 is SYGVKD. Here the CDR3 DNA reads TGTGCCATCAGCCTAGCGGGGGGCGGGTACAATGAGCAGTTCTTC. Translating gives CAISLAGGGYNEQFF.

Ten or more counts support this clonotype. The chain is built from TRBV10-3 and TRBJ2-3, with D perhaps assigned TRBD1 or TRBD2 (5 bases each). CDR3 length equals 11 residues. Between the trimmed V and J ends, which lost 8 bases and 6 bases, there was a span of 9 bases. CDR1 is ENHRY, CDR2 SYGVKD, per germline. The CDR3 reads CAIGDVDTQYF. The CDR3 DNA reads TGTGCCATCGGGGACGTGGATACGCAGTATTTT.

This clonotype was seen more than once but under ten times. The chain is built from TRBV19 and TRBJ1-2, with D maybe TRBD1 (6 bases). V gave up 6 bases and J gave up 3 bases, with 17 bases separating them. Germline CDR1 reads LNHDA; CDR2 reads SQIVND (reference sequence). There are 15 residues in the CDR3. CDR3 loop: CASRGLQGAHYGYTF. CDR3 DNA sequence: TGTGCCAGTAGGGGCCTACAGGGAGCCCACTATGGCTACACCTTC.

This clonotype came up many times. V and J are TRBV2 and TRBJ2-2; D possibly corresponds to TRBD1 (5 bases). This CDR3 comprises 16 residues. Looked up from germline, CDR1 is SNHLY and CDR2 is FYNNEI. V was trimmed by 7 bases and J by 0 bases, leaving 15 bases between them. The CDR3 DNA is TGTGCCAGCATCGCACAGGCCTACGCGAACACCGGGGAGCTGTTTTTT. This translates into CASIAQAYANTGELFF.

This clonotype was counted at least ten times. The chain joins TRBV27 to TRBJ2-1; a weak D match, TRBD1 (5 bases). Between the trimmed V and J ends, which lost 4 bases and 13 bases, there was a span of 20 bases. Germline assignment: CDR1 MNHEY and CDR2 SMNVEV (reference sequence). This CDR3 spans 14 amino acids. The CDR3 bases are TGTGCCAGCAGTTCGGCAGGGCCCCTCGTGGAACAGTTCTTC. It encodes CASSSAGPLVEQFF.

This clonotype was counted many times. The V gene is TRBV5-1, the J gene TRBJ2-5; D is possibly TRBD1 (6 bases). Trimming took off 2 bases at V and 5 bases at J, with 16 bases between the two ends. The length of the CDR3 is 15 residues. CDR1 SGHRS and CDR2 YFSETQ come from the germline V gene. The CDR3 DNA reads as TGCGCCAGCAGCTTTGCGCAGGGGCTAGTTGAGACCCAGTACTTC. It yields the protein CASSFAQGLVETQYF.

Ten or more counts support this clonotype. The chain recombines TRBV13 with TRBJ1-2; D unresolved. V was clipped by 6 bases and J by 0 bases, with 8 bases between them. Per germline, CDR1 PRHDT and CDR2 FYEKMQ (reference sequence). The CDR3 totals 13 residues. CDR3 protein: CASSSPANYGYTF. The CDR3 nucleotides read TGTGCCAGCAGTTCGCCAGCTAACTATGGCTACACCTTC.

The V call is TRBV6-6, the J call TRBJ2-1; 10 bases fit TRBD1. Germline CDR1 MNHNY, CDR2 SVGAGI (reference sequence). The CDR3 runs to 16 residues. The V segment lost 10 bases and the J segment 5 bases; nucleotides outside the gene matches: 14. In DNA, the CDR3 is TGTGCCACCGTTAACTACCGGGACAGGGGAGACAATGAGCAGTTCTTC. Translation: CATVNYRDRGDNEQFF.

CDR3 bases: TGCGCCAGCCCCACAGCCAGTTCCGAGGCCGGGGCCAACGTCCTGACTTTC. As protein: CASPTASSEAGANVLTF. J is TRBJ2-6 and V is TRBV5-1; D unclear. The CDR3 is 17 amino acids. Between the trimmed V and J ends, which lost 7 bases and 4 bases, there was a span of 21 bases. Per the germline V gene, CDR1 is SGHRS and CDR2 is YFSETQ. Based on the CDR3 plus reference TRBV5-1 and TRBJ2-6, the full variable domain is KAGVTQTPRYLIKTRGQQVTLSCSPISGHRSVSWYQQTPGQGLQFLFEYFSETQRNKGNFPGRFSGRQFSNSRSEMNVSTLELGDSALYLCASPTASSEAGANVLTFGAGSRLTVL.

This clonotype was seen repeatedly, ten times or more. CDR3 coding DNA: TGCGCCAGCAGCCAAGAGCCTGAGACCCAGTACTTC. Translated, it gives CASSQEPETQYF. J is TRBJ2-5 and V is TRBV4-3, with no clear D. Trimming pared 0 bases from V and 5 bases from J, leaving 4 bases between. The germline V gene encodes CDR1 LGHNA and CDR2 YSLEER. This CDR3 region has 12 residues.